This T cell receptor (beta chain) came from a study of blood T cells in healthy people across ages. The V end was cut by 8 bases, the J end by 13 bases, with 19 bases between. Germline V CDR1 and CDR2: SNHLY, FYNNEI. The CDR3 spans 12 residues. Researchers report isolating at least 6.5 million PBMCs per sample. Primed by a sample-barcoded 5' primer and a J-beta primer mix, a second PCR proceeded for about 7 to 11 cycles. TCRdb re-called the 5' RACE reads through MiXCR, storing one row per CDR3 protein. The data contain roughly 800,000 distinct CDR3 sequences, roughly 64% of them singletons. The V call is TRBV2, the J call TRBJ2-3, with D possibly TRBD1 on 6 matching bases. The receptor comes from a man aged 30 to 45 in good health. The sequenced material came from blood. The CDR3: CASQEGGVEEYF. The CDR3 region has the DNA TGTGCCAGCCAAGAAGGGGGAGTAGAGGAGTATTTT.